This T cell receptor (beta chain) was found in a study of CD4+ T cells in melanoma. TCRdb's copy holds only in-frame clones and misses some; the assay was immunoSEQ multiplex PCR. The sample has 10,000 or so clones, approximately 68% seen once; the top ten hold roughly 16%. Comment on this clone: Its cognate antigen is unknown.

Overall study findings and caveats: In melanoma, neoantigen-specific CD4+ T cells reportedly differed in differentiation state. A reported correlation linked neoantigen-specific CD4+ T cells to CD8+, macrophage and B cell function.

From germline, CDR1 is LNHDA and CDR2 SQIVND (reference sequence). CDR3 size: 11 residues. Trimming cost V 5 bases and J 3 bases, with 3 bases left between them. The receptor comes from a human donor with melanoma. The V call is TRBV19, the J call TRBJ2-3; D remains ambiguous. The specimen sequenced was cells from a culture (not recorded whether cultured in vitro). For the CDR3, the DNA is TGTGCCAGTAGTCGGACAGATACGCAGTATTTT. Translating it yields CASSRTDTQYF.